The sequence of this T cell receptor beta chain was determined in a study of identifying expanded T cells in peripheral blood. Study observations and caveats: Differentially abundant clones: about 1.1 between replicates, 16.4 at about 13 days, less than 20 at four. Clone count variance between approximately two-week samples rose with total template count.

No infections or other immune events were documented during collection. The CDR3 is 17 residues long. V lost 5 bases and J lost 0, with 17 bases in between. Germline-derived CDR1 and CDR2 are SNHLY and FYNNEI. Only in-frame clones appear in the TCRdb table, and some are missing; sequencing was by immunoSEQ multiplex PCR. The repertoire holds some 93,000 clones, with roughly 88% as singletons. This clone was picked up one time. Its cognate antigen is unknown. This TCR was sampled from a person aged 18 to 70 in good health. The specimen sequenced was blood. The chain has TRBV2 and TRBJ2-1; D perhaps matches TRBD1 (5 bases). CDR3 residues: CASSSRVWGNSYNEQFF. CDR3 coding DNA: TGTGCCAGCAGTTCCAGGGTGTGGGGCAACTCCTACAATGAGCAGTTCTTC. Combining the CDR3 with reference TRBV2 and TRBJ2-1 gives the whole variable domain EPEVTQTPSHQVTQMGQEVILRCVPISNHLYFYWYRQILGQKVEFLVSFYNNEISEKSEIFDDQFSVERPDGSNFTLKIRSTKLEDSAMYFCASSSRVWGNSYNEQFFGPGTRLTVL.